A single sample gave rise to the 19 T cell receptor beta chains below, sequenced in a study of blood T cell repertoires in COVID-19. Repertoires were generated with immunoSEQ multiplex PCR, while TCRdb's copy carries only in-frame clones and drops some. The data hold a few hundred thousand clones, with more than 85% observed a single time. Sequenced sample: PBMCs or T cells enriched from blood (not recorded which). The receptors were sampled from a woman in her twenties or thirties who had recovered from COVID-19.

The rearrangement uses TRBV5-6 and TRBJ2-1; D gene uncertain. Trimming removed 5 bases from V and 8 bases from J, with 8 bases in between. CDR1 and CDR2 from the germline V gene are SGHDT and YYEEEE. CDR3 length: 11 amino acids. CDR3 nucleotides: TGTGCCAGCAGGGGCCGCGATGAGCAGTTCTTC. It is translated as CASRGRDEQFF.

The V and J genes are TRBV5-1 and TRBJ2-1; 14 bases agree with TRBD2. Germline CDR1 and CDR2: SGHRS and YFSETQ. Trimming at V came to 5 bases and at J to 7 bases, leaving 8 bases not matched to a gene. The CDR3 covers 16 residues. The CDR3 DNA sequence: TGCGCCAGCAGTGGACTAGCGGGGGGTAGTAGGAATGAGCAGTTCTTC. Translated, it gives CASSGLAGGSRNEQFF.

The chain employs TRBV25-1 and TRBJ2-1, with 10 bases matching TRBD2. Germline trimming cut 6 bases from V and 3 bases from J; bases unmatched to any gene: 2. Germline V gives CDR1 MGHDK, CDR2 SYGVNS. The CDR3 length is 14 residues. CDR3 in DNA: TGTGCCAGCAGACTAGCGGGGCTCTACAATGAGCAGTTCTTC. It is translated as CASRLAGLYNEQFF.

The V call is TRBV19, the J call TRBJ2-6; TRBD1 aligns across 7 bases. With V trimmed by 3 bases and J by 0 bases, 5 bases remained unmatched. Germline V gene lookup returns CDR1 LNHDA and CDR2 SQIVND (reference sequence). The CDR3 has 17 amino acids. For the CDR3, the DNA is TGTGCCAGTAGTATTGGACAGGTCATCTCTGGGGCCAACGTCCTGACTTTC. This sequence encodes CASSIGQVISGANVLTF.

The chain combines TRBV7-2 with TRBJ1-6; 8 bases fit TRBD1. The germline V gene encodes CDR1 SGHTA and CDR2 FQGNSA. The J segment lost 10 bases and the V segment lost 5 bases, leaving 7 bases of the junction unmatched. The CDR3 covers 14 residues. CDR3 residues: CASSDRRGLSPLHF. CDR3 coding DNA: TGTGCCAGCAGCGACCGCAGGGGGCTATCACCCCTCCACTTT. The full variable domain, with the rest looked up from reference TRBV7-2 and TRBJ1-6, is GAGVSQSPSNKVTEKGKDVELRCDPISGHTALYWYRQSLGQGLEFLIYFQGNSAPDKSGLPSDRFSAERTGGSVSTLTIQRTQQEDSAVYLCASSDRRGLSPLHFGNGTRLTVT.

The rearrangement links TRBV7-2 to TRBJ2-3; 9 nucleotides line up with TRBD2. V trimming: 4 bases; J trimming: 1 base; junction bases outside the gene matches: 3. Per germline, CDR1 SGHTA and CDR2 FQGNSA. This CDR3 has 15 amino acids. The CDR3 region has the DNA TGTGCCAGCAGCTACCTAGCGGGGCGCACAGATACGCAGTATTTT. Translating gives CASSYLAGRTDTQYF.

The chain employs TRBV28 and TRBJ1-1, with D unresolved. The CDR3 is 14 amino acids. Trimming shortened V by 3 bases and J by 5 bases, and 13 bases separated the two germline ends. The V gene's germline CDR1 is MDHEN and CDR2 SYDVKM. The CDR3 bases are TGTGCCAGCAGTTTGCCGGGAACATGGACTGAAGCTTTCTTT. This codes for CASSLPGTWTEAFF.

The chain is built from TRBV28 and TRBJ1-1, with no clear D. Trimming took off 4 bases at V and 5 bases at J, with 8 bases between the two ends. Germline V gene sequence: CDR1 MDHEN, CDR2 SYDVKM. This CDR3 has 12 residues. CDR3 in DNA: TGTGCCAGCAGTTCCGGCGGGACTGAAGCTTTCTTT. Translation gives CASSSGGTEAFF.

The gene calls are TRBV19 and TRBJ2-5; 8 positions agree with TRBD1. The CDR3 length is 17 residues. The V and J ends lost 3 bases and 5 bases, in that order; junction bases with no gene match: 14. Germline V CDR1 and CDR2: LNHDA, SQIVND (reference sequence). The CDR3 region is CASSMSPWQGAGETQYF. Here the CDR3 DNA reads TGTGCCAGTAGTATGTCTCCGTGGCAGGGGGCTGGGGAGACCCAGTACTTC.

The genes are TRBV5-4 and TRBJ2-3; 11 bases align to TRBD2. The V and J ends lost 6 bases and 1 base, in that order; junction bases with no gene match: 10. Germline CDR1 reads SGHNT; CDR2 reads YYREEE (reference sequence). The CDR3 runs 17 residues. CDR3 nucleotide sequence: TGTGCCAGCACCACGAGACTAGCGGGGTTTGGCACAGATACGCAGTATTTT. This sequence encodes CASTTRLAGFGTDTQYF. The whole variable domain, remainder taken from reference TRBV5-4 and TRBJ2-3, is ETGVTQSPTHLIKTRGQQVTLRCSSQSGHNTVSWYQQALGQGPQFIFQYYREEENGRGNFPPRFSGLQFPNYSSELNVNALELDDSALYLCASTTRLAGFGTDTQYFGPGTRLTVL.

There are many counts of this clone. CDR3 protein: CASSTGTGGDQPQHF. The CDR3 coding sequence is TGTGCCAGCAGTACCGGGACAGGGGGCGATCAGCCCCAGCATTTT. V usage is TRBV28 and J usage is TRBJ1-5, with 12 bases identical to TRBD1. The CDR3 runs 15 residues. CDR1 is MDHEN and CDR2 is SYDVKM in the germline V gene. Germline trimming cut 5 bases from V and 5 bases from J; bases unmatched to any gene: 4.

J is TRBJ1-1 and V is TRBV19; D is possibly TRBD1 (5 bases). CDR1 LNHDA and CDR2 SQIVND come from the germline V gene (reference sequence). The CDR3 runs 14 residues. With 0 bases removed from V and 1 base from J, the gap between germline ends came to 6 bases. The CDR3: CASSIEGGNTEAFF. The CDR3 DNA sequence: TGTGCCAGTAGTATAGAGGGGGGGAACACTGAAGCTTTCTTT.

CDR3 amino acids: CASTPPTGIVEQYF. CDR3 nucleotides: TGTGCCAGCACCCCTCCGACAGGGATCGTGGAGCAGTACTTC. The V gene is TRBV5-8, the J gene TRBJ2-7, with 7 bases that match TRBD1. The CDR3 totals 14 residues. Germline V gives CDR1 SGHTS, CDR2 YDEGEE. Trimming removed 6 bases from V and 7 bases from J; junction bases left unmatched: 13.

This chain joins TRBV24-1 and TRBJ2-1; 13 bases match TRBD2. The CDR3 sequence is 16 residues long. Germline V gene lookup returns CDR1 KGHDR and CDR2 SFDVKD. J gave up 0 bases and V 12 bases, and 7 bases lay outside the gene matches. The CDR3 loop is CASPGLAGTSYNEQFF. The CDR3 coding sequence is TGTGCCTCGCCGGGACTAGCGGGGACCTCCTACAATGAGCAGTTCTTC.

CDR3: CASSPRAGYGYTF. The CDR3 region has the DNA TGTGCCAGCTCACCACGCGCTGGCTATGGCTACACCTTC. The J gene is TRBJ1-2, the V gene TRBV18; no definite D call. The CDR3 contains 13 residues. V gave up 1 base and J gave up 4 bases, with 7 bases separating them. Looked up from germline, CDR1 is KGHSH and CDR2 is LQKENI.

The chain carries TRBV5-1 and TRBJ1-2; tentative D call: TRBD1 (5 bases). The germline V gene encodes CDR1 SGHRS and CDR2 YFSETQ. This CDR3 comprises 15 residues. V was trimmed by 4 bases and J by 1 base, leaving 14 bases between them. The DNA of the CDR3 is TGCGCCAGCAGCACTCTACCCGGGGGTAACTATGGCTACACCTTC. Protein product: CASSTLPGGNYGYTF. The full variable domain, in which reference TRBV5-1 and TRBJ1-2 provide the parts outside the CDR3, is KAGVTQTPRYLIKTRGQQVTLSCSPISGHRSVSWYQQTPGQGLQFLFEYFSETQRNKGNFPGRFSGRQFSNSRSEMNVSTLELGDSALYLCASSTLPGGNYGYTFGSGTRLTVV.

The chain has TRBV12-5 and TRBJ2-2; TRBD1 matches 9 bases. V shed 5 bases and J 6 bases; nucleotides not matched to a gene: 7. CDR3 length: 15 amino acids. Germline V gene sequence: CDR1 LGHNT, CDR2 FRNRAP. CDR3 region: CASGLGTGWPGELFF. In DNA, the CDR3 is TGTGCTAGTGGTCTCGGGACAGGGTGGCCCGGGGAGCTGTTTTTT.

CDR3 coding DNA: TGTGCCAGCAGTTACATGTCTAGCGGGGGGGGAGAGACCCAGTACTTC. It encodes CASSYMSSGGGETQYF. V gene TRBV6-5 combines with J gene TRBJ2-5; 12 bases agree with TRBD2. Trimming cost V 2 bases and J 4 bases; bases outside gene matches: 5. The CDR3 sequence is 16 residues long. Germline V lookup: CDR1 MNHEY, CDR2 SVGAGI.

This chain links TRBV5-4 with TRBJ2-5; 9 bases are shared with TRBD2. Germline CDR1 reads SGHNT; CDR2 reads YYREEE (reference sequence). The CDR3 contains 15 residues. V trimming: 2 bases; J trimming: 3 bases; junction bases outside the gene matches: 5. In DNA form, the CDR3 reads TGTGCCAGCAGCTTCCGTTCTAGCGGGGAAGAGACCCAGTACTTC. Translated: CASSFRSSGEETQYF.